This T cell receptor beta chain was sequenced during a study of OX40 agonist ivuxolimab in advanced cancers. This CDR3 region has 12 residues. Germline V gene lookup returns CDR1 SGHTA and CDR2 FQGNSA. V gave up 5 bases and J gave up 1 base, with 5 bases separating them. Profiled with immunoSEQ multiplex PCR; TCRdb holds only in-frame clones, not every one. This table has about 69,000 clones, around 90% appearing once. The rearrangement uses TRBV7-2 and TRBJ1-1; D remains ambiguous. Sequencing used CD4+ or CD8+ T cells sorted from blood, obtained in a trial of the OX40 agonist ivuxolimab. The sequence was obtained from an adult with an advanced solid tumor such as melanoma, head and neck, liver or kidney cancer. CDR3 region: CASSRGNTEAFF. The CDR3 nucleotides read TGTGCCAGCAGCCGCGGGAACACTGAAGCTTTCTTT.